This entry lists 32 T cell receptor beta chains sequenced from one sample in a study of T cells in Graves' hyperthyroidism and ophthalmopathy. Researchers took RNA transcripts and amplified the TCR beta CDR3 regions from them. Using the HTBI primer set, a first-round RT-PCR was run on the TCR CDR3. TCRdb independently ran MiXCR on the multiplex PCR reads; one entry per CDR3 protein. The sample gives approximately 620,000 distinct CDR3 sequences, approximately 15% of which show up once; 5% to 7% is in the top ten. The specimen sequenced was blood. The receptor source for this set is a young woman with Graves' hyperthyroidism that later progressed to Graves' ophthalmopathy.

V and J are TRBV11-2 and TRBJ1-1, with TRBD1 matching 8 bases. The germline gives CDR1 SGHAT, CDR2 FQNNGV. There are 15 residues in the CDR3. Germline trimming cut 5 bases from V and 1 base from J; bases unmatched to any gene: 6. The CDR3 sequence: CASSPRGTGNTEAFF. In nucleotides, the CDR3 is TGTGCCAGCAGCCCTAGGGGGACAGGGAACACTGAAGCTTTCTTT.

This clonotype was recorded at least ten times. This sequence joins TRBV12-3 or TRBV12-4 and TRBJ2-6; no definite D call. The CDR3 consists of 15 residues. V lost 5 bases and J 2 bases, leaving 10 bases between the germline ends. This CDR3 is CASSRIGAGANVLTF. As DNA, the CDR3 is TGTGCCAGCAGTCGAATAGGCGCTGGGGCCAACGTCCTGACTTTC.

The chain employs TRBV5-1 and TRBJ2-2, with a weak D call TRBD2 (6 bases). This CDR3 contains 15 residues. Trimming stripped 2 bases from V and 4 bases from J, with 12 bases between. CDR1 and CDR2 from the germline V gene are SGHRS and YFSETQ. CDR3 residues: CASSFGGVRTGELFF. The CDR3 DNA follows: TGCGCCAGCAGCTTCGGCGGGGTCCGCACCGGGGAGCTGTTTTTT.

V usage is TRBV3-1 and J usage is TRBJ2-2; 9 nucleotides agree with TRBD1. Trimming removed 0 bases from V and 5 bases from J; junction bases left unmatched: 7. The CDR3 consists of 17 residues. Germline CDR1 reads LGHDT; CDR2 reads YNNKEL (reference sequence). The CDR3 here is CASSQEGQGLRTGELFF. The CDR3 DNA reads TGTGCCAGCAGCCAAGAAGGACAGGGGTTGAGGACCGGGGAGCTGTTTTTT.

This clonotype has at least ten counts. The CDR3 region is CASSNRGRFSEAFF. DNA of the CDR3: TGTGCCAGCAGCAACAGGGGGCGCTTTTCTGAAGCTTTCTTT. The gene calls are TRBV28 and TRBJ1-1; 9 bases are a match to TRBD1. Germline CDR1 MDHEN, CDR2 SYDVKM. CDR3 length: 14 residues. The J segment lost 6 bases and the V segment lost 6 bases, leaving 8 bases of the junction unmatched.

Comment on this clonotype: It may be a read error: a sequence one base away is much more abundant. J is TRBJ2-7 and V is TRBV20-1, with D perhaps matching TRBD2 (6 bases). Germline CDR1 reads DFQATT; CDR2 reads SNEGSKA (reference sequence). There are 15 residues in the CDR3. The DNA of the CDR3 is TGCAGTGCTAGAGATATCGGGAGAAGCTCCTACCAGCAGTACTTC. This sequence encodes CSARDIGRSSYQQYF.

In this sample, this clonotype turned up a few times. The gene calls are TRBV20-1 and TRBJ1-1; tentatively, D is TRBD1 (5 bases). The CDR3 has 13 amino acids. From germline, CDR1 is DFQATT and CDR2 SNEGSKA (reference sequence). Trimming removed 6 bases from V and 5 bases from J, with 16 bases in between. CDR3 protein: CSALDSKGTEAFF. CDR3 nucleotide sequence: TGCAGTGCCCTAGACTCAAAGGGGACTGAAGCTTTCTTT.

This clonotype was counted many times. The rearrangement links TRBV7-8 to TRBJ2-1; the match to TRBD2 covers 7 bases. CDR3 length: 16 residues. Germline CDR1 is SGHVS and CDR2 is FQNEAQ. Unmatched junction bases numbered 12, after V lost 2 bases and J lost 8 bases. The CDR3 bases are TGTGCCAGCAGCTTAATGGGCGGGAGTGCGGGCGATGAGCAGTTCTTC. Protein: CASSLMGGSAGDEQFF.

This clonotype was counted many times. The gene calls are TRBV12-3 or TRBV12-4 and TRBJ1-3; perhaps TRBD1 as D (5 bases). V shed 3 bases and J shed 0 bases, with 12 bases lying between them. This CDR3 is built from 16 residues. The CDR3 here is CASSFRGGVSGNTIYF. DNA for the CDR3: TGTGCCAGCAGTTTTAGGGGAGGAGTCTCTGGAAACACCATATATTTT.

This clonotype was observed many times. The chain joins TRBV6-1 to TRBJ1-2; unclear D gene. V lost 5 bases and J lost 5, with 18 bases in between. Per germline, CDR1 MNHNS and CDR2 SASEGT. The CDR3 is made up of 15 amino acids. The CDR3 protein is CASSYSPLGRYGYTF. The CDR3 DNA reads TGTGCCAGCAGTTATTCCCCGTTAGGGCGGTATGGCTACACCTTC.

This clonotype was detected many times. The chain links TRBV7-2 to TRBJ1-2, with 10 bases that match TRBD1. This CDR3 spans 16 amino acids. Germline V gene lookup returns CDR1 SGHTA and CDR2 FQGNSA. J gave up 5 bases and V 5 bases, and 11 bases lay outside the gene matches. The CDR3 spells CASSLLWGQGNYGYTF. For the CDR3, the DNA is TGTGCCAGCAGCCTGCTATGGGGACAGGGGAATTATGGCTACACCTTC.

The table lists this clonotype with a few counts. The chain links TRBV6-1 to TRBJ1-4, with 8 bases identical to TRBD1. V gave up 5 bases and J gave up 8 bases; unmatched junction bases: 13. Germline assignment: CDR1 MNHNS and CDR2 SASEGT. The length of the CDR3 is 16 residues. This CDR3 is CASSLYYRGEEEKLFF. In nucleotides, the CDR3 is TGTGCCAGCAGTTTGTACTACAGGGGGGAGGAGGAAAAACTGTTTTTT.

This clonotype was counted between two and nine times. This sequence joins TRBV5-4 and TRBJ1-3, with 7 bases lining up with TRBD1. Germline V gene lookup returns CDR1 SGHNT and CDR2 YYREEE (reference sequence). V trimming: 4 bases; J trimming: 0 bases; junction bases outside the gene matches: 1. This CDR3 has 14 residues. Here the CDR3 DNA reads TGTGCCAGCAGCGCAGGGGGCTCTGGAAACACCATATATTTT. Translation: CASSAGGSGNTIYF.

This clonotype was seen only a few times. The chain combines TRBV19 with TRBJ2-2; TRBD2 matches 7 bases. Looked up from germline, CDR1 is LNHDA and CDR2 is SQIVND (reference sequence). The CDR3 is made up of 16 amino acids. V lost 2 bases and J lost 5; bases outside the gene matches: 8. CDR3 protein: CASSISGGSTTGELFF. CDR3 nucleotides: TGTGCCAGTAGTATATCGGGCGGGAGTACAACCGGGGAGCTGTTTTTT.

This clonotype was counted ten times or more. V gene TRBV6-1 combines with J gene TRBJ1-6; TRBD1 aligns across 8 bases. This CDR3 contains 15 residues. Unmatched junction bases numbered 7, after V lost 7 bases and J lost 5 bases. Germline V gene data show CDR1 as MNHNS and CDR2 as SASEGT. CDR3 residues: CASKQPTGDNSPLHF. Here the CDR3 DNA reads TGTGCCAGCAAACAACCGACAGGGGATAATTCACCCCTCCACTTT.

This clonotype was counted ten times or more. The chain uses TRBV7-2 and TRBJ2-1, with TRBD2 matching over 11 bases. The length of the CDR3 is 18 residues. From germline, CDR1 is SGHTA and CDR2 FQGNSA. With V trimmed by 3 bases and J by 10 bases, 17 bases remained unmatched. CDR3 loop: CASSLVSVLAGGMGEQFF. The CDR3 bases are TGTGCCAGCAGCTTGGTTAGCGTCCTAGCGGGGGGTATGGGGGAGCAGTTCTTC.

V and J are TRBV6-1 and TRBJ1-1; TRBD1 is a possible D gene (5 bases). Looked up from germline, CDR1 is MNHNS and CDR2 is SASEGT. The CDR3 has 14 amino acids. V lost 8 bases to trimming and J lost 3 bases, with 16 bases between them. The CDR3 reads CASGQLRGDTEAFF. Written as DNA, the CDR3 is TGTGCCAGCGGACAACTTCGTGGGGACACTGAAGCTTTCTTT.

This clonotype was observed at least ten times. The V call is TRBV9, the J call TRBJ2-3, with a possible D match to TRBD2 (5 bases). Trimming shortened V by 3 bases and J by 1 base, and 15 bases separated the two germline ends. CDR3 length: 16 residues. The germline V gene has CDR1 SGDLS and CDR2 YYNGEE. The CDR3, as DNA: TGTGCCAGCAGCGAAGAGTCTGCGAGGGGCACAGATACGCAGTATTTT. It is translated as CASSEESARGTDTQYF.

This rearrangement joins TRBV19 to TRBJ2-1; D unclear. This CDR3 is 17 amino acids long. V was cut by 4 bases and J by 6 bases, with 22 bases left in between. The germline CDR1 and CDR2 sequences are LNHDA and SQIVND (reference sequence). The CDR3 loop is CASSNTFAWSSTNEQFF. In DNA form, the CDR3 reads TGTGCCAGTAGTAACACTTTTGCGTGGTCTAGTACCAATGAGCAGTTCTTC. Looking up the rest from reference TRBV19 and TRBJ2-1 gives the full variable domain: DGGITQSPKYLFRKEGQNVTLSCEQNLNHDAMYWYRQDPGQGLRLIYYSQIVNDFQKGDIAEGYSVSREKKESFPLTVTSAQKNPTAFYLCASSNTFAWSSTNEQFFGPGTRLTVL.

The chain combines TRBV11-3 with TRBJ2-5, with D perhaps TRBD1 (6 bases). The CDR3 runs to 13 residues. V gave up 7 bases and J gave up 5 bases, with 14 bases separating them. Looked up from germline, CDR1 is SGHNT and CDR2 is YENEEA. CDR3 DNA sequence: TGTGCCAGCACCCTTACAAGGGGGGAGACCCAGTACTTC. This encodes CASTLTRGETQYF. The full variable domain, completed using reference TRBV11-3 and TRBJ2-5, is EAGVVQSPRYKIIEKKQPVAFWCNPISGHNTLYWYLQNLGQGPELLIRYENEEAVDDSQLPKDRFSAERLKGVDSTLKIQPAELGDSAVYLCASTLTRGETQYFGPGTRLLVL.

The chain carries TRBV7-2 and TRBJ1-6; TRBD1 is a possible D gene (5 bases). Trimming removed 5 bases at V and 6 bases at J, with 14 bases between. Germline-derived CDR1 and CDR2 are SGHTA and FQGNSA. The length of the CDR3 is 15 residues. CDR3 in amino acids: CASSPQGVVNSPLHF. The CDR3 nucleotides are TGTGCCAGCAGCCCCCAGGGTGTTGTTAATTCACCCCTCCACTTT.

This clonotype was seen repeatedly, ten times or more. This chain connects TRBV2 to TRBJ1-2; TRBD1 matches at 7 bases. Per the germline V gene, CDR1 is SNHLY and CDR2 is FYNNEI. V trimming: 4 bases; J trimming: 4 bases; junction bases outside the gene matches: 6. The CDR3 is 14 residues long. The CDR3 bases are TGTGCCAGCAGTGCCGACAGGGTGGTCTATGGCTACACCTTC. Its translation: CASSADRVVYGYTF.

At least ten counts were recorded for this clonotype. J is TRBJ2-3 and V is TRBV9; 9 nucleotides align to TRBD2. The CDR3 is made up of 15 amino acids. Germline V gene sequence: CDR1 SGDLS, CDR2 YYNGEE. The V and J ends lost 4 bases and 1 base, in that order; junction bases with no gene match: 4. CDR3 nucleotides: TGTGCCAGCAGCCTTAGCGGGAGACGCACAGATACGCAGTATTTT. It specifies CASSLSGRRTDTQYF.

The sample holds many counts of this clonotype. The chain is built from TRBV12-3 or TRBV12-4 and TRBJ2-2; no clear D. This CDR3 region has 16 residues. V was trimmed by 5 bases and J by 5 bases, leaving 18 bases between them. The CDR3, as DNA: TGTGCCAGCAGTCCAATGGACCTATGGCGGACCGGGGAGCTGTTTTTT. This codes for CASSPMDLWRTGELFF.

The chain couples TRBV5-1 to TRBJ2-7, with D possibly TRBD2 on 6 matching bases. The CDR3 totals 16 residues. CDR1 is SGHRS, CDR2 YFSETQ, per germline. V lost 3 bases, J lost 2 bases, and 18 bases lay in between. The CDR3 region has the DNA TGCGCCAGCAGCTCGTCCGGCGCGGGGCCTACCTACGAGCAGTACTTC. It specifies CASSSSGAGPTYEQYF.

Only a few counts were recorded for this clonotype. The rearrangement uses TRBV24-1 and TRBJ2-2; TRBD2 might be the D (6 bases). The V end was cut by 4 bases, the J end by 4 bases, with 12 bases between. Germline V lookup: CDR1 KGHDR, CDR2 SFDVKD. The CDR3 contains 15 residues. In DNA, the CDR3 is TGTGCCACCAGTGACCGGGACTCGATCACCGGGGAGCTGTTTTTT. It is translated as CATSDRDSITGELFF.

This clonotype came up many times. The chain recombines TRBV29-1 with TRBJ1-2; possibly TRBD1 for D (6 bases). The CDR3 extends over 14 amino acids. Per germline, CDR1 SQVTM and CDR2 ANQGSEA. Trimming took 7 bases from V and 4 from J, leaving 19 bases between them. In DNA form, the CDR3 reads TGCAGCGCCCGGACAGCACCGTCGACCTATGGCTACACCTTC. As protein: CSARTAPSTYGYTF. The full variable domain, in which reference TRBV29-1 and TRBJ1-2 provide the parts outside the CDR3, is SAVISQKPSRDICQRGTSLTIQCQVDSQVTMMFWYRQQPGQSLTLIATANQGSEATYESGFVIDKFPISRPNLTFSTLTVSNMSPEDSSIYLCSARTAPSTYGYTFGSGTRLTVV.

This clonotype was counted ten times or more. The V and J genes are TRBV18 and TRBJ2-1, with a weak D call TRBD2 (5 bases). The germline V gene has CDR1 KGHSH and CDR2 LQKENI. The V gene lost 2 bases and the J gene lost 0 bases, with 11 bases spanning the gap. The CDR3 is 16 residues long. CDR3 sequence: CASSPGEGSSYNEQFF. DNA of the CDR3: TGTGCCAGCTCACCAGGGGAAGGGAGCTCCTACAATGAGCAGTTCTTC.

This clonotype came up many times. The chain joins TRBV27 to TRBJ2-1; 8 bases align to TRBD2. The ends lost 6 bases at V and 1 base at J; junction bases unmatched: 5. Germline V gene lookup returns CDR1 MNHEY and CDR2 SMNVEV (reference sequence). The CDR3 totals 15 residues. The chain's CDR3 is CASSLSGKSYNEQFF. In nucleotides, the CDR3 is TGTGCCAGCAGCCTTAGCGGGAAGTCCTACAATGAGCAGTTCTTC.

This clonotype was counted at least ten times. This chain connects TRBV7-3 to TRBJ2-1; D may be TRBD1 or TRBD2 (6 bases each). The V and J ends lost 6 bases and 9 bases respectively, with 21 bases between them. Looked up from germline, CDR1 is SGHTA and CDR2 is FQGTGA. The CDR3 sequence is 15 residues long. The CDR3 DNA follows: TGTGCCAGCAGAATAGGGGGTCTAGCGAATGGTGAGCAGTTCTTC. This translates into CASRIGGLANGEQFF.

In this sample, this clonotype turned up many times. The chain employs TRBV15 and TRBJ1-2; D gene unclear. Germline V gives CDR1 LNHNV, CDR2 YYDKDF (reference sequence). The ends were cut back, 0 bases at V and 2 bases at J, with 10 bases in the middle. This CDR3 comprises 15 residues. The CDR3 reads CATSRDLMSNYGYTF. The CDR3 DNA follows: TGTGCCACCAGCAGAGATTTAATGTCAAACTATGGCTACACCTTC.

This clonotype came up a few times. This sequence joins TRBV28 and TRBJ2-1; TRBD1 agrees at 9 bases. Trimming took 5 bases from V and 7 from J; bases not matched to a gene: 9. The CDR3 covers 15 residues. CDR1 and CDR2 from the germline V gene are MDHEN and SYDVKM. The CDR3 nucleotides read TGTGCCAGCAGTCCACGGGACAGGGAATGGAATGAGCAGTTCTTC. This codes for CASSPRDREWNEQFF.